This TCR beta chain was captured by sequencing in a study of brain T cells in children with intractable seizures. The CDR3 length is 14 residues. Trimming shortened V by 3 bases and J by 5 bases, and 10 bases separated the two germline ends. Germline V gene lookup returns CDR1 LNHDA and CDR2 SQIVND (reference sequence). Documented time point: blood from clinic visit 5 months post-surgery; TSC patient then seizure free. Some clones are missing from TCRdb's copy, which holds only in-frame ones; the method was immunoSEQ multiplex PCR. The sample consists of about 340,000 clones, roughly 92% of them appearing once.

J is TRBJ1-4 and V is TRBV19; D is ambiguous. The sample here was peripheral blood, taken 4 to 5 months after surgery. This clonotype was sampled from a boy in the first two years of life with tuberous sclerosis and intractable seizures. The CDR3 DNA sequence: TGTGCCAGTAGTATCCGGCAGAAAAATGAAAAACTGTTTTTT. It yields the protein CASSIRQKNEKLFF. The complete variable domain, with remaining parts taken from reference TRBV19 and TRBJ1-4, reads DGGITQSPKYLFRKEGQNVTLSCEQNLNHDAMYWYRQDPGQGLRLIYYSQIVNDFQKGDIAEGYSVSREKKESFPLTVTSAQKNPTAFYLCASSIRQKNEKLFFGSGTQLSVL.